The present T cell receptor (beta chain) was sequenced within a study of preoperative IRX-2 immunotherapy in early breast cancer. Treatment: preoperative locoregional IRX-2 cytokine immunotherapy. This phase Ib study tested locoregional IRX-2 cytokine immunotherapy given before surgery. The table came from immunoSEQ multiplex PCR; TCRdb's copy has only in-frame clones and leaves some out. The data hold around 57,000 clones, with roughly 95% observed a single time. Sample acquisition took place from a patient treated with IRX-2 immunotherapy. The sequence was collected from a human donor with breast cancer.

The CDR3 loop reads CASSQEVPGSEQYF. The CDR3 DNA sequence: TGTGCCAGCAGCCAAGAGGTCCCGGGAAGCGAGCAGTACTTC. This rearrangement joins TRBV4-2 to TRBJ2-7; possible D gene TRBD2, 5 bases. In germline, CDR1 is LGHNA, CDR2 YNFKEQ. This CDR3 has 14 residues. Trimming pared 0 bases from V and 6 bases from J, leaving 12 bases between.